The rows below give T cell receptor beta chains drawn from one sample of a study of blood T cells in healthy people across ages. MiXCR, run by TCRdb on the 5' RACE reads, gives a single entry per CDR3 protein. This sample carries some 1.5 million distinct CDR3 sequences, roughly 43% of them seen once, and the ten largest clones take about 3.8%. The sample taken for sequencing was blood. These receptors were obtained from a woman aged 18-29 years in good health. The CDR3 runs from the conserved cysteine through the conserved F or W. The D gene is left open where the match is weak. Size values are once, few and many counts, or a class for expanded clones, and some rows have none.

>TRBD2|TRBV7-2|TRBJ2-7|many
CASSFLAGGSYEQYF
TGTGCCAGCAGCTTTCTAGCGGGAGGCAGTTACGAGCAGTACTTC
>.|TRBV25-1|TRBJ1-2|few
CASSSYYAGHRDGYTF
TGTGCCAGCAGCTCCTATTACGCAGGGCATCGGGATGGCTACACCTTC
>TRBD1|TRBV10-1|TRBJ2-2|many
CASNKQGTGELFF
TGCGCCAGCAACAAACAGGGGACCGGGGAGCTGTTTTTT
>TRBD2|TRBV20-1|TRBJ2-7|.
CSAPAPRLASYEQYF
TGCAGTGCTCCGGCCCCGAGACTAGCGTCCTACGAGCAGTACTTC
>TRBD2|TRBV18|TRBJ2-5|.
CASSPLRLADDGKTQYF
TGTGCCAGCTCACCTCTCCGACTAGCGGACGACGGAAAGACCCAGTACTTC
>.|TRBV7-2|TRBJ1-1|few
CASSSLGQRNTEAFF
TGTGCCAGCAGCTCCCTTGGACAGAGGAACACTGAAGCTTTCTTT
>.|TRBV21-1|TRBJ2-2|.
CASSKDPKFSPGELFF
TGTGCCAGCAGCAAAGATCCCAAATTCTCACCCGGGGAGCTGTTTTTT
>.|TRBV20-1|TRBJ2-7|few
CSARLTGDYEQYF
TGCAGTGCTAGACTCACCGGGGACTACGAGCAGTACTTC
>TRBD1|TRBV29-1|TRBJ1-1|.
CSVLQGTDTEAFF
TGCAGCGTCTTACAGGGGACGGACACTGAAGCTTTCTTT
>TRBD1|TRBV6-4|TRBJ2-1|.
CASSDRGRLRTDRALNEQFF
TGTGCCAGCAGTGACCGGGGAAGGTTAAGGACGGACAGGGCTCTGAATGAGCAGTTCTTC
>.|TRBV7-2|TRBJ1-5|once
CASSLRHGYPHQPQHF
TGTGCCAGCAGCTTACGACACGGGTATCCCCATCAGCCCCAGCATTTT
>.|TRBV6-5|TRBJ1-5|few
CASSSPDSILNSNQPQHF
TGTGCCAGCAGTTCTCCGGACAGTATACTCAATAGCAATCAGCCCCAGCATTTT
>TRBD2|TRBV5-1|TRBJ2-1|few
CASSESTSGPLSYNEQFF
TGCGCCAGCAGCGAATCCACTAGCGGGCCCCTCTCCTACAATGAGCAGTTCTTC
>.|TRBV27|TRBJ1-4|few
CASSSLKGVVEKLFF
TGTGCCAGCAGTTCCCTCAAAGGGGTAGTCGAAAAACTGTTTTTT
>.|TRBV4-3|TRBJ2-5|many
CASSLQLRAGLETQYF
TGCGCCAGCAGCCTCCAACTTAGGGCGGGGTTAGAGACCCAGTACTTC
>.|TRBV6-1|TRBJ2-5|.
CASRPSGGTQYF
TGTGCCAGCAGGCCGTCTGGGGGGACCCAGTACTTC
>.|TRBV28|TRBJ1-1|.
CASSFGVEAPFMNTEAFF
TGTGCCAGCAGTTTTGGGGTAGAGGCACCCTTTATGAACACTGAAGCTTTCTTT
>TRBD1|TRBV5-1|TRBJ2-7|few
CASQGATYEQYF
TGCGCCAGCCAGGGGGCCACCTACGAGCAGTACTTC
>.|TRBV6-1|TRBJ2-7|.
CASSEPGKGHEQYF
TGTGCCAGCAGTGAACCGGGGAAGGGACACGAGCAGTACTTC
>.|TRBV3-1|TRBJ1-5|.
CAGSPRGNQPQHF
TGTGCCGGCAGCCCCCGGGGCAATCAGCCCCAGCATTTT
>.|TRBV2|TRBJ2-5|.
CASSRQEGETQYF
TGTGCCAGCAGCAGACAGGAAGGAGAGACCCAGTACTTC
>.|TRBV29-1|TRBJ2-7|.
CSEEGVSYEQYF
TGCAGCGAAGAAGGGGTATCCTACGAGCAGTACTTC
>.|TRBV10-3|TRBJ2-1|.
CAISERGPYNEQFF
TGTGCCATCAGTGAGCGGGGACCATACAATGAGCAGTTCTTC
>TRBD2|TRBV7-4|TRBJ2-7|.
CARHSGTRDEQYF
TGTGCAAGACACAGCGGGACTCGGGACGAGCAGTACTTC
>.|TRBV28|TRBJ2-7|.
CASRQSVDRYEQYF
TGTGCCAGCAGGCAGTCGGTTGACAGGTACGAGCAGTACTTC
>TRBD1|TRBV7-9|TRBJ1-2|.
CASRPGTGWGYTF
TGTGCCAGCAGACCCGGGACAGGTTGGGGCTACACCTTC
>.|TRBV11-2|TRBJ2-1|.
CASSPITGTSNEQFF
TGTGCCAGTAGCCCTATTACCGGGACTTCCAATGAGCAGTTCTTC
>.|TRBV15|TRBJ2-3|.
CATSRVKVGGTDTQYF
TGTGCCACCAGCAGAGTTAAGGTTGGGGGCACAGATACGCAGTATTTT
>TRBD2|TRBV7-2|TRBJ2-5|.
CASSLAAGVQETQYF
TGTGCCAGCAGCTTAGCGGCGGGGGTACAAGAGACCCAGTACTTC
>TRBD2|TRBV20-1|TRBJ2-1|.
CSAASDGEMVAGVGEQFF
TGCAGTGCAGCCTCGGACGGGGAGATGGTAGCGGGAGTAGGGGAGCAGTTCTTC
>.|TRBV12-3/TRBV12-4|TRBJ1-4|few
CASRMTPTNEKLFF
TGTGCCAGCAGAATGACACCAACTAATGAAAAACTGTTTTTT
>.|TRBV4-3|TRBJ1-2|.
CTSSQDSGTYGYTF
TGCACCAGCAGCCAAGATTCAGGGACCTATGGCTACACCTTC
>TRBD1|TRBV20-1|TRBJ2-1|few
CSASYRGRMGNEQFF
TGCAGTGCTAGCTACAGGGGGCGGATGGGCAATGAGCAGTTCTTC
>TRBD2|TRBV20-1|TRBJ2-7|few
CSARALAGPYEQYF
TGCAGTGCCCGAGCCTTAGCGGGGCCCTACGAGCAGTACTTC
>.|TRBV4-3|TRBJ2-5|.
CASSQDDRGGHETQYF
TGCGCCAGCAGCCAAGATGACCGGGGAGGTCATGAGACCCAGTACTTC
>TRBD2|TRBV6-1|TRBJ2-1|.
CASKLLAESSYNEQFF
TGTGCCAGCAAGTTGCTAGCGGAGAGCTCCTACAATGAGCAGTTCTTC
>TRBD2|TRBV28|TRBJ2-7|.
CASIQTLGTSGRRAYEQYF
TGTGCCAGCATCCAAACACTTGGGACTAGCGGGAGAAGAGCCTACGAGCAGTACTTC
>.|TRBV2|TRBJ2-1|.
CASSDGAGPPYNEQFF
TGTGCCAGCAGTGATGGGGCGGGGCCCCCCTACAATGAGCAGTTCTTC
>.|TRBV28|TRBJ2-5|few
CASSPSRRAKETQYF
TGTGCCAGCAGCCCCTCCCGGCGGGCCAAAGAGACCCAGTACTTC
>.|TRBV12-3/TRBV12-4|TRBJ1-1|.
CASSCRGNTEAFF
TGTGCCAGCAGTTGTCGGGGGAACACTGAAGCTTTCTTT
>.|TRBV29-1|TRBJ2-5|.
CSVVGLGETQYF
TGCAGCGTTGTTGGGTTGGGCGAGACCCAGTACTTC
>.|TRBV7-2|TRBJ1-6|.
CASSTSGPYNSPLHF
TGTGCCAGCAGCACGAGTGGCCCCTATAATTCACCCCTCCACTTT
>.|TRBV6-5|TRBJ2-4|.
CASVSYNEQYF
TGTGCCAGCGTCTCCTACAATGAGCAGTACTTC
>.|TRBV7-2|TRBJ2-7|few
CASSLVYRVSREQYF
TGTGCCAGCAGCTTAGTTTACAGGGTTAGTCGCGAGCAGTACTTC
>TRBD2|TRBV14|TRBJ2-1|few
CASSRLAGGPFNEQFF
TGTGCCAGCAGCCGGTTAGCGGGAGGGCCTTTTAATGAGCAGTTCTTC
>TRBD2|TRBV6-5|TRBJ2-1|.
CASSYRGGGYNEQFF
TGTGCCAGCAGTTACCGTGGCGGGGGGTACAATGAGCAGTTCTTC
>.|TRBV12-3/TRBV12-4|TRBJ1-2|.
CASSLAYGRNYGYTF
TGTGCCAGCAGTTTAGCGTACGGACGGAACTATGGCTACACCTTC